This TCR beta chain came from a study of T cell responses to AZD1222 COVID-19 vaccine. Whole-study context: Second-dose timings of about 4 or about 12 weeks were pooled.

Germline-derived CDR1 and CDR2 are SGHAT and FQNNGV. Trimming pared 4 bases from V and 2 bases from J, leaving 14 bases between. There are 15 residues in the CDR3. The study, taken as a whole, reports: Donors, mostly white British, included more females; clonal diversity was possibly underestimated. CD4 TCRs associated with vaccination spanned spike, dominating at 160-218 and 743-854.

Method: immunoSEQ multiplex PCR; TCRdb's copy keeps in-frame clones and lacks some. The repertoire holds about 150,000 clones, with around nine tenths as singletons. Note on this clone: Antigen: not known.

This material consisted of peripheral blood, taken on day 0 of AZD1222 vaccination. The chain uses TRBV11-2 and TRBJ1-2, with no clear D. The sequence was obtained from an adult in good health. CDR3: CASSSPAVRNYGYTF. The CDR3 coding sequence is TGTGCCAGCAGCTCCCCCGCGGTGCGGAACTATGGCTACACCTTC.